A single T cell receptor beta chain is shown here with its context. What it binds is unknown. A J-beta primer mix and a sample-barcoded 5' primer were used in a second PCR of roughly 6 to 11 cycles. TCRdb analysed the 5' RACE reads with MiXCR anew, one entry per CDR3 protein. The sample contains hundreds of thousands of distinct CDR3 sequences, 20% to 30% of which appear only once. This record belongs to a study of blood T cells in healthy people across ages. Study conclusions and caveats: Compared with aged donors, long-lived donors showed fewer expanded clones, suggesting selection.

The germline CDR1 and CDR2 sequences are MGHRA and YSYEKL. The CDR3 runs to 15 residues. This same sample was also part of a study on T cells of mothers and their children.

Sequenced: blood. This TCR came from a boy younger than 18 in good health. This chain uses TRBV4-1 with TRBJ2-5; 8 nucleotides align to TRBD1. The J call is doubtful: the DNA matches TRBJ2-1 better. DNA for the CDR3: TGCGCCAGCAGCCAAATGGACAGGGCTTACAATGAGCAGTTCTTC. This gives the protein CASSQMDRAYNEQFF.